Reported below is one TCR beta chain. V was pared by 5 bases and J by 4 bases, with 9 bases of the junction left unmatched. The V gene's germline CDR1 is MNHEY and CDR2 SMNVEV (reference sequence). The length of the CDR3 is 15 residues. Assay used: immunoSEQ multiplex PCR; TCRdb lists only in-frame clones, some missing. The repertoire includes roughly 30,000 clones, approximately 94% of them detected once, and around 0.38% sits in the top ten. The data originate from a study of T cell changes during pregnancy in multiple sclerosis. The TCR comes from a female donor with multiple sclerosis, enrolled in a pregnancy study. The rearrangement uses TRBV27 and TRBJ2-7, with 9 bases matching TRBD2. The specimen comprised CD4+ T cells from peripheral blood mononuclear cells, sampled in the second trimester of pregnancy. CDR3 DNA: TGTGCCAGCAGTCCCTCAGTTAGCGGGAGTTACGAGCAGTACTTC. This sequence encodes CASSPSVSGSYEQYF.